A single sample is the source of the 7 T cell receptor beta chains below, sequenced in a study of post-analysis software for immune sequencing data. The library was made from cDNA and included unique molecular identifiers. TCRdb called the PCR reads again in MiXCR, with one record for every CDR3 protein. The sample shows 160,000 or so distinct CDR3 sequences, 35% to 40% of them seen only once. The source was blood, collected after autologous hematopoietic stem cell transplantation. The source of these receptors is a girl under 18 with multiple sclerosis.

The rearrangement joins TRBV5-6 to TRBJ2-1; tentative D call: TRBD1 (7 bases). This CDR3 spans 14 amino acids. Germline values: CDR1 SGHDT, CDR2 YYEEEE. V was cut by 6 bases and J by 5 bases, with 15 bases left in between. CDR3 residues: CASTVEGANNEQFF. DNA for the CDR3: TGTGCCAGCACCGTGGAGGGGGCTAACAATGAGCAGTTCTTC.

This clonotype was seen more than once but under ten times. The V call is TRBV3-1, the J call TRBJ2-7, with 8 bases that match TRBD1. CDR3 size: 14 residues. V was pared by 4 bases and J by 0 bases, with 2 bases of the junction left unmatched. Looked up from germline, CDR1 is LGHDT and CDR2 is YNNKEL (reference sequence). CDR3 sequence: CASSRDRYSYEQYF. The CDR3 DNA is TGTGCCAGCAGCCGGGACAGGTACTCCTACGAGCAGTACTTC.

The chain is built from TRBV7-3 and TRBJ2-2, with TRBD2 identical over 7 bases. Germline V gene data show CDR1 as SGHTA and CDR2 as FQGTGA. This CDR3 region has 14 residues. Unmatched junction bases numbered 6, after V lost 5 bases and J lost 6 bases. Written as DNA, the CDR3 is TGTGCCAGCAGCCCAAGTGGGGGGGCCGGGGAGCTGTTTTTT. Protein sequence: CASSPSGGAGELFF.

Details on this clonotype: A junction boundary mismatches the germline segment, possibly from a read error. The V call is TRBV7-7, the J call TRBJ2-3; no reliable D call. This CDR3 has 13 amino acids. Per germline, CDR1 SSHAT and CDR2 FNYEAQ (reference sequence). The CDR3 is CASSFIAGDTQYF. CDR3 nucleotide sequence: TGTGCTAGCAGCTTCATCGCTGGAGATACGCAGTATTTT. Full variable domain (rest looked up from reference TRBV7-7 and TRBJ2-3): GAGVSQSPRYKVTKRGQDVTLRCDPISSHATLYWYQQALGQGPEFLTYFNYEAQPDKSGLPSDRFSAERPEGSISTLTIQRTEQRDSAMYRCASSFIAGDTQYFGPGTRLTVL.

The genes are TRBV27 and TRBJ2-7; the match to TRBD2 covers 10 bases. This CDR3 is 17 amino acids long. CDR1 and CDR2 from the germline V gene are MNHEY and SMNVEV (reference sequence). Unmatched junction bases numbered 12, after V lost 3 bases and J lost 4 bases. The CDR3 sequence is CASSFSGASGSYYEQYF. In DNA, the CDR3 is TGTGCCAGCAGTTTTTCCGGGGCTAGCGGGAGTTATTACGAGCAGTACTTC.

This clonotype was seen more than once but under ten times. V usage is TRBV24-1 and J usage is TRBJ1-4, with 7 bases identical to TRBD1. J lost 5 bases, V lost 3 bases, and 5 bases had no gene match. Germline lookup yields CDR1 KGHDR and CDR2 SFDVKD. The CDR3 is made up of 15 amino acids. CDR3 amino acids: CATSDDREGNEKLFF. CDR3 nucleotide sequence: TGTGCCACCAGTGATGACAGGGAGGGCAATGAAAAACTGTTTTTT.

This clonotype was observed a handful of times. The chain joins TRBV29-1 to TRBJ2-5, with a tentative D call TRBD1 (5 bases). The germline gives CDR1 SQVTM, CDR2 ANQGSEA. Trimming cost V 1 base and J 6 bases, with 15 bases left between them. The CDR3 length is 14 residues. CDR3 amino acids: CSVEGRQGPQTQYF. The CDR3 DNA reads as TGCAGCGTTGAAGGAAGGCAGGGCCCACAGACCCAGTACTTC.